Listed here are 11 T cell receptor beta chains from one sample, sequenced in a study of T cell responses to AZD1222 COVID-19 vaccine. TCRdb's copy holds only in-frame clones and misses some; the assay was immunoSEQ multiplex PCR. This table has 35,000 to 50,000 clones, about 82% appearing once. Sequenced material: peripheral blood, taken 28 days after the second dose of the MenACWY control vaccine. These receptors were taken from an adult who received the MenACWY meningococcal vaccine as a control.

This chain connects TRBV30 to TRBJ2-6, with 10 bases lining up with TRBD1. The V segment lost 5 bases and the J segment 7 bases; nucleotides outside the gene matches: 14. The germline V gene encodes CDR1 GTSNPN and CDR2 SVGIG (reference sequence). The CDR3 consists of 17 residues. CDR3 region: CAWYRDRGRRGANVLTF. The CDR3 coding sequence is TGTGCCTGGTACCGGGACAGGGGCCGCCGGGGAGCCAACGTCCTGACTTTC.

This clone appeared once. The CDR3 loop reads CSSAQQGAYGYTF. The CDR3 nucleotides read TGCAGCTCGGCCCAACAGGGGGCCTATGGCTACACCTTC. The chain employs TRBV29-1 and TRBJ1-2; the match to TRBD1 covers 9 bases. J lost 4 bases, V lost 8 bases, and 8 bases had no gene match. Germline loops: CDR1 SQVTM, CDR2 ANQGSEA. CDR3 size: 13 residues. Combining the CDR3 with reference TRBV29-1 and TRBJ1-2 gives the whole variable domain SAVISQKPSRDICQRGTSLTIQCQVDSQVTMMFWYRQQPGQSLTLIATANQGSEATYESGFVIDKFPISRPNLTFSTLTVSNMSPEDSSIYLCSSAQQGAYGYTFGSGTRLTVV.

CDR3 sequence reads: CASSPATDTQYF. The CDR3 coding sequence is TGTGCCAGCAGCCCTGCCACAGATACGCAGTATTTT. The chain carries TRBV12-3 or TRBV12-4 and TRBJ2-3; D ambiguous. There are 12 residues in the CDR3. The V gene lost 6 bases and the J gene lost 2 bases, with 6 bases spanning the gap.

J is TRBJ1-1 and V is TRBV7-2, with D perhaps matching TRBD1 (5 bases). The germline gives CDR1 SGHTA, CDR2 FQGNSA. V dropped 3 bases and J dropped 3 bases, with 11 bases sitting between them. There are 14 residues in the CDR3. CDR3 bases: TGTGCCAGCAGCTTGACGGGGGGTGACACTGAAGCTTTCTTT. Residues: CASSLTGGDTEAFF.

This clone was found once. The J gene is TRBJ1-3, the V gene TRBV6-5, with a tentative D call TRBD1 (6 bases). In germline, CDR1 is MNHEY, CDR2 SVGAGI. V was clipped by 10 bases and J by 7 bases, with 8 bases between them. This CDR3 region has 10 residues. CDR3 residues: CATGDNTIYF. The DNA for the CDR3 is TGTGCCACAGGGGATAACACCATATATTTT.

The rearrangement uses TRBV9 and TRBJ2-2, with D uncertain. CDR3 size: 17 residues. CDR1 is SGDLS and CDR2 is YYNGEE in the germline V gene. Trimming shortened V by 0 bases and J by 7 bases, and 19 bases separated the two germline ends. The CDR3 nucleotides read TGTGCCAGCAGCGTAGACCCAGCTGGGCTCAATCTCGGGGAGCTGTTTTTT. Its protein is CASSVDPAGLNLGELFF.

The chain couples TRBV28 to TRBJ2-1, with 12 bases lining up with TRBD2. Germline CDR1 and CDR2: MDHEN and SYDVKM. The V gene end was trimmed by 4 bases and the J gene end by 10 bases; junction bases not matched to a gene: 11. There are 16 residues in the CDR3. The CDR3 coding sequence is TGTGCCAGCAGTTCATCTAGCGGGAGGGCCCTAGGGGAGCAGTTCTTC. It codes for CASSSSSGRALGEQFF.

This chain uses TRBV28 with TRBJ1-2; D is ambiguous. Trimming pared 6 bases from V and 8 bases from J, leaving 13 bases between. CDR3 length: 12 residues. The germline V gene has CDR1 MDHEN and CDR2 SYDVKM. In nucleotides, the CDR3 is TGTGCCAGCAGCGTCCGCGAAGGAGGCTACACCTTC. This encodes CASSVREGGYTF.

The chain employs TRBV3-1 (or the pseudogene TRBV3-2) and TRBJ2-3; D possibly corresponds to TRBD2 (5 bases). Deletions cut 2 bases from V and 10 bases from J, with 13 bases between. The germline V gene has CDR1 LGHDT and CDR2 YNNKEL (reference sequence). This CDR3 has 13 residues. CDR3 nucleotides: TGTGCCAGCAGCCAAATGCCTAGCTCAGCGCAGTATTTT. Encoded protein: CASSQMPSSAQYF.

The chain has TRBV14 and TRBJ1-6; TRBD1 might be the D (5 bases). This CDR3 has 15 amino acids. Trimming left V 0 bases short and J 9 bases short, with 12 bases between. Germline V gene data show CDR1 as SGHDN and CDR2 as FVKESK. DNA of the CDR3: TGTGCCAGCAGCCAAGATGCTAATAGGGGTTCACCCCTCCACTTT. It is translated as CASSQDANRGSPLHF.

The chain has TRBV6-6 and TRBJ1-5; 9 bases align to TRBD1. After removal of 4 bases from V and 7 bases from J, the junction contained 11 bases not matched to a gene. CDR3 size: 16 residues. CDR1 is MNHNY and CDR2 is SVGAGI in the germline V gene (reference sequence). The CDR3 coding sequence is TGTGCCAGCAGTTCCCCCGACAGGGGGTGGGGACAGCCCCAGCATTTT. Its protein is CASSSPDRGWGQPQHF.